Included here is one TCR beta chain sequence, with context. The source of the sample is a study of blood T cell repertoires in COVID-19. Libraries were prepared by immunoSEQ multiplex PCR; TCRdb keeps only in-frame clonotypes and omits some of them. The repertoire includes 400,000 to 500,000 clones, around 89% of them detected once, and 1.5% to 2% sits in the top ten. This CDR3 has 14 amino acids. Per the germline V gene, CDR1 is SGHRS and CDR2 is YFSETQ. The V gene lost 0 bases and the J gene lost 4 bases, with 10 bases spanning the gap. Donors in Cohort 3 counted as recovered after two negative PCRs, clearance, or symptom resolution.

Input material: PBMCs or T cells enriched from blood (not recorded which). The TCR was taken from a woman aged 40 to 55 who had recovered from COVID-19. The chain uses TRBV5-1 and TRBJ1-1, with D uncertain. CDR3 in amino acids: CASSLVRGGTEAFF. The CDR3 region has the DNA TGCGCCAGCAGCTTGGTTCGGGGAGGCACTGAAGCTTTCTTT. The full variable domain, completed using reference TRBV5-1 and TRBJ1-1, is KAGVTQTPRYLIKTRGQQVTLSCSPISGHRSVSWYQQTPGQGLQFLFEYFSETQRNKGNFPGRFSGRQFSNSRSEMNVSTLELGDSALYLCASSLVRGGTEAFFGQGTRLTVV.